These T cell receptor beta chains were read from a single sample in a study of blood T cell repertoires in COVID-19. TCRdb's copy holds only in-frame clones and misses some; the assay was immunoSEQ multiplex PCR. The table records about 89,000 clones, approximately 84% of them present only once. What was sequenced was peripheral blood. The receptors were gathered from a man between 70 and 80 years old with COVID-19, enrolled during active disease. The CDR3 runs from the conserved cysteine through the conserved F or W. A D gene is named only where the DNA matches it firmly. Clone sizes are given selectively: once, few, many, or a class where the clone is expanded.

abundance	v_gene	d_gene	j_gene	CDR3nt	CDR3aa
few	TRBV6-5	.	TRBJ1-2	TGTGCCAGCAGTTACTCATCAGGGAACTATGGCTACACCTTC	CASSYSSGNYGYTF
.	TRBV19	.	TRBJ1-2	TGTGCCAGTACCACAGGGTACTTGGGTGGCTACACCTTC	CASTTGYLGGYTF
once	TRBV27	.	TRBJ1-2	TGTGCCAGCAGTCTCCGGCGGAACTATGGCTACACCTTC	CASSLRRNYGYTF
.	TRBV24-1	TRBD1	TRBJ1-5	TGTGCCACCAGTGATTCCTCGACAGGGAGCAATTGGCAGCCCCAGCATTTT	CATSDSSTGSNWQPQHF
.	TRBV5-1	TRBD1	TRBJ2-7	TGCGCCAGCAGCTCGGACAGGGTCGAGCAGTACTTC	CASSSDRVEQYF
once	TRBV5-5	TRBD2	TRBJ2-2	TGTGCCAGCAGCTTAGGACTAGCGGGGTTCGCGAACACCGGGGAGCTGTTTTTT	CASSLGLAGFANTGELFF
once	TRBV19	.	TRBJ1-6	TGTGCCAGTGGACCCGGGGTAAATTCACCCCTCCACTTT	CASGPGVNSPLHF
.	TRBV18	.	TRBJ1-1	TGTGCCAGCTCACCACAGACGGGTTTCCCTGAAGCTTTCTTT	CASSPQTGFPEAFF
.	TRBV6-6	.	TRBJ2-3	TGTGCCAGCAGTTCGACTGCAGATACGCAGTATTTT	CASSSTADTQYF
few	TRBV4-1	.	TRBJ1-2	TGCGCCAGCAGCCAAGCTGGGGGGGGGAAAGCTAACTATGGCTACACCTTC	CASSQAGGGKANYGYTF
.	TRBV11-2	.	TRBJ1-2	TGTGCCAGCAGCCCCCAGGGCTTTGAAGGTGGCTACACCTTC	CASSPQGFEGGYTF
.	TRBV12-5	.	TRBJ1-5	TGTGCTAGTGGTCCCGGGATCGTTAGCAATCAGCCCCAGCATTTT	CASGPGIVSNQPQHF
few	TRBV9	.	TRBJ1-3	TGTGCCAGCAGTCCTAGGGGTGATGGCCCCTCTGGAAACACCATATATTTT	CASSPRGDGPSGNTIYF
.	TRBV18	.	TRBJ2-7	TGTGCCAGCTCACCAGCACTAGCTGGCGAGCAGTACTTC	CASSPALAGEQYF
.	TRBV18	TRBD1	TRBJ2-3	TGTGCCAGCTCACCAATGACAGGGTTCCGCACAGATACGCAGTATTTT	CASSPMTGFRTDTQYF
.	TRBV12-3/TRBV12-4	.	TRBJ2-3	TGTGCCAGCAGTTTAGGTGGGGGGACCCCGCAGTATTTT	CASSLGGGTPQYF
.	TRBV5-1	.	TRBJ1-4	TGCGCCAGCAGCGCCGGACACGCTAATAATGAAAAACTGTTTTTT	CASSAGHANNEKLFF
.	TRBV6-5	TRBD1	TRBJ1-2	TGTGCCAGCAGTTGGGGAGGAGGGGGCGGTGGCTACACCTTC	CASSWGGGGGGYTF
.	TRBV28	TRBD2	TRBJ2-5	TGTGCCAGCAGTTTAGCTAGCGGGAGTGGAGACTTC	CASSLASGSGDF
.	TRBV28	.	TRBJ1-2	TGTGCCAGCCAAACACTTTTGGGCAGGGCTGACCTTGGCTACACCTTC	CASQTLLGRADLGYTF
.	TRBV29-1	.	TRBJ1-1	TGCAGCGTTGATATTTGGGGACATCTTATCTTT	CSVDIWGHLIF
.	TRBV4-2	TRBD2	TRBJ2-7	TGTGCCAGCAGCCAGGAGGGGACTAGGGGGACCTACGAGCAGTACTTC	CASSQEGTRGTYEQYF
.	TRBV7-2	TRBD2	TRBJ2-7	TGTGCCAGCAGCGTCCTCCCCCCTAGCGGGGGGGCCTACGAGCAGTACTTC	CASSVLPPSGGAYEQYF
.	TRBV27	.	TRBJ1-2	TGTGCCAGCAGTCCTTACCCCACGAGGGTTGGCTATGGCTACACCTTC	CASSPYPTRVGYGYTF
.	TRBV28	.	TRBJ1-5	TGTGCCAGCAGTTACCTACAGGGAGATCAGCCCCAGCATTTT	CASSYLQGDQPQHF
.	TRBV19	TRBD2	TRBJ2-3	TGTGCCAGTAGCGTACTAGCGGGGGGGCGGACAGATACGCAGTATTTT	CASSVLAGGRTDTQYF